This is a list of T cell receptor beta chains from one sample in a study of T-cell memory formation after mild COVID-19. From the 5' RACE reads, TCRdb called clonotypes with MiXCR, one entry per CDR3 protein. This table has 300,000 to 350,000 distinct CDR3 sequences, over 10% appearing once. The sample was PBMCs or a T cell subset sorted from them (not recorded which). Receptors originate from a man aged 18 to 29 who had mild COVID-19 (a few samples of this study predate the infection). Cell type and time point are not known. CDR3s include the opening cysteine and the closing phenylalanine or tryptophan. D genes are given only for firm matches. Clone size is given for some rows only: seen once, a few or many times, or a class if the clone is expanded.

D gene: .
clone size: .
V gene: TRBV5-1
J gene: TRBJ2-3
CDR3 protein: CASSSYGLGQGTDTQYF
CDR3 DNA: TGCGCCAGCAGCTCTTACGGTTTGGGGCAAGGCACAGATACGCAGTATTTT

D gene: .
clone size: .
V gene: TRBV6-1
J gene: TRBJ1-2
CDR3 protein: CASSPSVLLADGYTF
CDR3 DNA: TGTGCCAGCAGTCCCTCCGTTTTGTTAGCTGATGGCTACACCTTC

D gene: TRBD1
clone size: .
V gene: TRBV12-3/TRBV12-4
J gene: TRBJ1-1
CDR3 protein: CASSGQELGPEAFF
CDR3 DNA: TGTGCCAGCAGCGGACAGGAATTGGGGCCTGAAGCTTTCTTT

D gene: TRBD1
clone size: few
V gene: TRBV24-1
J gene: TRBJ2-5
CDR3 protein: CATSDTGTGPETQYF
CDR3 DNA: TGTGCCACCAGTGATACCGGGACAGGCCCAGAGACCCAGTACTTC

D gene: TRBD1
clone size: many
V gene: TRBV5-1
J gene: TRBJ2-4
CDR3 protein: CASSSWTGVNIQYF
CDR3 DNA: TGCGCCAGCAGCTCATGGACAGGGGTGAACATTCAGTACTTC

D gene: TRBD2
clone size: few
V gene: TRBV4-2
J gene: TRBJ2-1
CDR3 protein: CASSPRATSGGLNEQFF
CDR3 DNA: TGTGCCAGCAGCCCACGGGCGACTAGCGGGGGGCTGAATGAGCAGTTCTTC

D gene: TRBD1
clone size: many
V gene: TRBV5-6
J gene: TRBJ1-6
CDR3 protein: CASNSRTGTGFSPLHF
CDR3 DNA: TGTGCCAGCAACTCCCGGACGGGGACAGGGTTTTCACCCCTCCACTTT

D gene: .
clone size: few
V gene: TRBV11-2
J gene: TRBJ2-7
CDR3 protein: CASSLFLLYEQYF
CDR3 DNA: TGTGCCAGCAGCTTGTTTCTTCTTTACGAGCAGTACTTC

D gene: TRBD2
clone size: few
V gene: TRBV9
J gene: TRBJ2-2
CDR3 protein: CASSAYSGGAGELFF
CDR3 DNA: TGTGCCAGCAGCGCCTATAGCGGGGGGGCCGGGGAGCTGTTTTTT

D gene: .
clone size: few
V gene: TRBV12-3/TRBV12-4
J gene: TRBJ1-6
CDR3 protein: CASSFGTTNSPLHF
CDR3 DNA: TGTGCCAGCAGTTTTGGGACCACTAATTCACCCCTCCACTTT

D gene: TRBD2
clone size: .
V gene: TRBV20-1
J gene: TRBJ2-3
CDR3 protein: CSAPGTSGGLRDTQYF
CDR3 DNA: TGCAGTGCCCCGGGGACTAGCGGGGGTCTTCGAGATACGCAGTATTTT

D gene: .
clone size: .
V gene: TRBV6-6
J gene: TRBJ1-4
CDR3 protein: CASRDSGEKLFF
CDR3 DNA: TGTGCCAGCAGGGACAGCGGGGAAAAACTGTTTTTT

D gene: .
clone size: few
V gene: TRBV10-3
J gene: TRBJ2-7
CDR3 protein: CAISERDYEQYF
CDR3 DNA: TGTGCCATCAGTGAACGGGACTACGAGCAGTACTTC

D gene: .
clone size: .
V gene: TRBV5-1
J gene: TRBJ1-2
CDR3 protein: CASAQGWGVDGYTF
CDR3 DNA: TGCGCCAGCGCACAAGGGTGGGGAGTGGATGGCTACACCTTC

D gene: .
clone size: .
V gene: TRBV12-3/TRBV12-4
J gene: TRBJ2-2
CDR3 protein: CASSLYREDGELFF
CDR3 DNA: TGTGCCAGCAGTTTGTACAGGGAGGACGGGGAGCTGTTTTTT

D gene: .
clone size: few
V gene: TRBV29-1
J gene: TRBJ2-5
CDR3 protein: CSVDPRGETQYF
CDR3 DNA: TGCAGCGTTGACCCTAGGGGAGAGACCCAGTACTTC

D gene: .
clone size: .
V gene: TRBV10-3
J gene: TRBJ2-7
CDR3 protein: CAITSTAAHHEQYF
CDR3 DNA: TGTGCCATCACGTCCACGGCGGCCCATCACGAGCAGTACTTC

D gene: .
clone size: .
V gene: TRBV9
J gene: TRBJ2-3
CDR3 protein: CASSVQPGGTDTQYF
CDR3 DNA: TGTGCCAGCAGCGTACAACCCGGCGGCACAGATACGCAGTATTTT

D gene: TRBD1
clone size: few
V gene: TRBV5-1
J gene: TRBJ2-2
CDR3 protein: CASSFPGGLDGELFF
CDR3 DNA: TGCGCCAGCAGCTTCCCAGGGGGCTTGGACGGGGAGCTGTTTTTT

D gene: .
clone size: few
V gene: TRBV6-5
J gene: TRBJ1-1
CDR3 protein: CASSYPNPGPQHPEAFF
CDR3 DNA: TGTGCCAGCAGTTACCCCAATCCGGGACCCCAGCACCCTGAAGCTTTCTTT

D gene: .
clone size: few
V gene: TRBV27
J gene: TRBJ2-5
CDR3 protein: CASSLSGTETQYF
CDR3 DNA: TGTGCCAGCAGTTTGTCCGGAACAGAGACCCAGTACTTC

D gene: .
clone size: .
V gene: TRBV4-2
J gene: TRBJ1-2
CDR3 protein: CASSQEIFPANYGYTF
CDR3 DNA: TGTGCCAGCAGCCAAGAGATCTTCCCAGCTAACTATGGCTACACCTTC

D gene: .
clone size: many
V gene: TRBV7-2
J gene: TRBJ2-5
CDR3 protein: CASSLVRGYQETQYF
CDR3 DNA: TGTGCCAGCAGCTTAGTTCGGGGGTACCAAGAGACCCAGTACTTC

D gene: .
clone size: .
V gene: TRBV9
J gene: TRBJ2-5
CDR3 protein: CASSVDGGVSQETQYF
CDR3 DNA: TGTGCCAGCAGCGTAGACGGCGGGGTCAGCCAAGAGACCCAGTACTTC

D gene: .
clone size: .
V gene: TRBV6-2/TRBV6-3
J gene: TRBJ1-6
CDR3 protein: CASSPLGGVYSPLHF
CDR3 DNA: TGTGCCAGCAGTCCTCTGGGTGGAGTTTATTCACCCCTCCACTTT

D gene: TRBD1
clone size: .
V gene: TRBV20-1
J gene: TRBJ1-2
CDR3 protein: CSATYRGPSYGYTF
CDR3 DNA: TGCAGTGCTACTTACAGGGGGCCTAGCTATGGCTACACCTTC

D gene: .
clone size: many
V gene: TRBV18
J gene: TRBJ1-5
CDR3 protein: CASSTAGHHNQPQHF
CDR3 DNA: TGTGCCAGCTCCACCGCTGGACACCACAATCAGCCCCAGCATTTT

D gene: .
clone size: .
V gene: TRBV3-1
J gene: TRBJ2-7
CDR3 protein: CASSWGTYEQYF
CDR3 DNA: TGTGCCAGCAGCTGGGGGACTTACGAGCAGTACTTC

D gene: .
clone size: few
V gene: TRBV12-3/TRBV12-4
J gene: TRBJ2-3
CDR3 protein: CASSLAEATDTQYF
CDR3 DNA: TGTGCCAGCAGTTTGGCGGAGGCCACAGATACGCAGTATTTT

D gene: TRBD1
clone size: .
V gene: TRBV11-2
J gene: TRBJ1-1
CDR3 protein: CASSLYPLSGTGNTEAFF
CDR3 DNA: TGTGCCAGCAGCTTATATCCCCTCAGCGGGACAGGAAACACTGAAGCTTTCTTT

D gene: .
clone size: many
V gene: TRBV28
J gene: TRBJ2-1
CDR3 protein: CASSSPRLQGNNEQFF
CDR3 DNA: TGTGCCAGCAGTTCCCCTCGCTTACAGGGAAACAATGAGCAGTTCTTC

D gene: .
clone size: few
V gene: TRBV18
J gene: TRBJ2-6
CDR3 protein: CASSPPGPGANVLTF
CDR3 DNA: TGTGCCAGCTCACCACCGGGCCCTGGGGCCAACGTCCTGACTTTC